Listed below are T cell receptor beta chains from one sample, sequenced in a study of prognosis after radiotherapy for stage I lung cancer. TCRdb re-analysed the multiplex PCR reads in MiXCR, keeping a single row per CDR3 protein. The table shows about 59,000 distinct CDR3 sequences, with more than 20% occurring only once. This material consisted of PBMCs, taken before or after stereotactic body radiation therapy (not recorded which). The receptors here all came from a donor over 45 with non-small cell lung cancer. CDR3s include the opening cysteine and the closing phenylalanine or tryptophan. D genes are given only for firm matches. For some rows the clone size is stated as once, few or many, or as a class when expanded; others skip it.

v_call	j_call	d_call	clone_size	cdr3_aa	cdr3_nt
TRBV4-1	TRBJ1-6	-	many	CASSRGDWVSPLHF	TGCGCCAGCAGCCGTGGGGACTGGGTTTCACCCCTCCACTTT
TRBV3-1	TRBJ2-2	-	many	CASRGYRGGTGELFF	TGTGCCAGCAGGGGCTACAGGGGGGGGACCGGGGAGCTGTTTTTT
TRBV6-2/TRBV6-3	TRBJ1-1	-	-	CASSEMAVGHPLRTEAFF	TGTGCCAGCAGTGAAATGGCGGTGGGGCACCCTTTGAGGACTGAAGCTTTCTTT
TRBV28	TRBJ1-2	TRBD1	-	CASSLPTRGKGYTF	TGTGCCAGCAGTTTACCCACCAGGGGGAAAGGCTACACCTTC
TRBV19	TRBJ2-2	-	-	CASSDLGAYTWELFF	TGTGCCAGTAGCGATCTCGGGGCCTACACCTGGGAGCTGTTTTTT
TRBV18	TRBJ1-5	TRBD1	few	CASSPGQVNQPQHF	TGTGCCAGCTCTCCCGGACAGGTAAATCAGCCCCAGCATTTT
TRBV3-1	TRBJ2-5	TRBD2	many	CASSLLADIQETQYF	TGTGCCAGCAGCCTGCTAGCGGACATCCAAGAGACCCAGTACTTC
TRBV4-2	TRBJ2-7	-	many	CASSQSRSSYEQYF	TGTGCCAGCAGCCAAAGTAGGAGCTCCTACGAGCAGTACTTC
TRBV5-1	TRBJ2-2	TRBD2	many	CASSRGLAGANTGELFF	TGCGCCAGCAGCCGGGGACTAGCGGGGGCAAACACCGGGGAGCTGTTTTTT
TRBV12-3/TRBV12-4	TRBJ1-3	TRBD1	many	CASSSRGLSGNTIYF	TGTGCCAGCAGTTCCAGGGGGCTGTCGGGAAACACCATATATTTT
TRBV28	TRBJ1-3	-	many	CASSFLRTGNTIYF	TGTGCCAGCAGTTTTTTAAGAACTGGAAACACCATATATTTT
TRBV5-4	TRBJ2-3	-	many	CASSSGLPSTDTQYF	TGTGCCAGCAGCTCCGGACTACCTAGCACAGATACGCAGTATTTT
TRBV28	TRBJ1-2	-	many	CASPGVGGYGYTF	TGTGCCAGCCCTGGGGTAGGGGGCTATGGCTACACCTTC